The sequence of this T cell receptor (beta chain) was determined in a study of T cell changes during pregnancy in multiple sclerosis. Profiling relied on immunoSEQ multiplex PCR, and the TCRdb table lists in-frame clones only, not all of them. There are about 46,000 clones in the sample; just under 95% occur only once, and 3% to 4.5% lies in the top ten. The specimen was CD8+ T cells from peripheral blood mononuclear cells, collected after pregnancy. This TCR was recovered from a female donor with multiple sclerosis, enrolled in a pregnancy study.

CDR3 in DNA: TGTGCCAGCAGTTTAGGGGGGGTCTCCTACAATGAGCAGTTCTTC. Amino acids: CASSLGGVSYNEQFF. V is TRBV27 and J is TRBJ2-1; 7 bases match TRBD2. The trim removed 2 bases at V and 0 bases at J, leaving 1 base unmatched. CDR1 is MNHEY, CDR2 SMNVEV, per germline (reference sequence). The CDR3 has 15 residues.